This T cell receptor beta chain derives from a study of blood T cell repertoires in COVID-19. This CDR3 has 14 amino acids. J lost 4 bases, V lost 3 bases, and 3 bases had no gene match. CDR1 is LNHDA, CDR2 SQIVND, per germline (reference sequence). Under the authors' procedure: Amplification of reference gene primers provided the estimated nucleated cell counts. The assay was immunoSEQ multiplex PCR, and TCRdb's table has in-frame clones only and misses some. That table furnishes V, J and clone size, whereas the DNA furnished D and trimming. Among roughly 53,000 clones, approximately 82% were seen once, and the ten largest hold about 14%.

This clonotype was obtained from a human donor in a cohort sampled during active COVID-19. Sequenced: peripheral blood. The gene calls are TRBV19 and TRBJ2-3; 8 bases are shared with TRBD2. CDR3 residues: CASSIAGGADTQYF. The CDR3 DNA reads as TGTGCCAGTAGTATCGCGGGGGGCGCAGATACGCAGTATTTT.